Listed below are T cell receptor beta chains from one sample, sequenced in a study of T cell repertoires in cytomegalovirus infection. The antigens these receptors bind are not known. TCRdb re-called the reads with MiXCR, one entry per CDR3 protein. The repertoire consists of about 480,000 distinct CDR3 sequences, with 33% occurring once and the leading ten covering about a sixth. The sample was cultured PBMCs, taken from culture after CMV antigen stimulation. The source is a human donor in good health (CMV status not recorded). Some clones in this sample may be carry-over from other donors' samples. The CDR3 runs from the conserved cysteine through the conserved F or W. A D gene is named only where the DNA matches it firmly. Size tells how often a clone was seen (once, few, many) or the class of an expanded clone, and some rows leave it out.

clone size	J gene	V gene	D gene	CDR3 DNA	CDR3 protein
-	TRBJ1-2	TRBV27	-	TGTGCCAGCAGTTTAGGAGGGCGTCAACCCCACTATGGCTACACCTTC	CASSLGGRQPHYGYTF
-	TRBJ2-5	TRBV18	-	TGTGCCAGCTCACCACCGCCGGTTGAGACCCAGTACTTC	CASSPPPVETQYF
-	TRBJ2-2	TRBV7-2	-	TGTGCCAGCAGCAATCGACTGGGGAACACCGGGGAGCTGTTTTTT	CASSNRLGNTGELFF
-	TRBJ2-5	TRBV29-1	-	TGCAGCGTTAGCCCAGCGGCTATACAAGAGACCCAGTACTTC	CSVSPAAIQETQYF
few	TRBJ2-7	TRBV10-3	-	TGTGCCATCAGTGAGGGGGGCTCCTACGAGCAGTACTTC	CAISEGGSYEQYF
-	TRBJ2-7	TRBV4-1	TRBD1	TGTGCCAGCAGCCAAGTGCCAGGGGGATGGGGCGAGCAGTACTTC	CASSQVPGGWGEQYF
-	TRBJ2-1	TRBV5-1	-	TGCGCCAGCAGCATTACCTACCGGGACGCCGGAGAGCAGTTCTTC	CASSITYRDAGEQFF
many	TRBJ2-1	TRBV7-2	-	TGTGCCAGCAGCTTAGGCTCTACCCCTCTCAATGAGCAGTTCTTC	CASSLGSTPLNEQFF
medium-sized	TRBJ2-5	TRBV7-2	-	TGTGCCAGCACCTCTAGCGCCGGATTCCAAGAGACCCAGTACTTC	CASTSSAGFQETQYF
once	TRBJ2-5	TRBV20-1	-	TGCAGTGCTAGAAGGGCCCCCGGGAGCCAAGAGACCCAGTACTTC	CSARRAPGSQETQYF
few	TRBJ2-1	TRBV19	-	TGTGCCAGTAGCTGGCTAGGAGGTAATGAGCAGTTCTTC	CASSWLGGNEQFF
-	TRBJ2-7	TRBV6-2/TRBV6-3	-	TGTGCCAGCAGTTACTCTATAACGTGGTACTTC	CASSYSITWYF
-	TRBJ2-7	TRBV27	TRBD2	TGTGCCAGCAGTTTATCACTAGCGGGAGGTTACGAGCAGTACTTC	CASSLSLAGGYEQYF
-	TRBJ2-2	TRBV19	-	TGTGCCAGTAGTATAGGTGGGACCACAACCGGGGAGCTGTTTTTT	CASSIGGTTTGELFF
-	TRBJ2-3	TRBV14	-	TGTGCCAGCAGCCAACGGCCTCGGACAGAGAGCACAGATACGCAGTATTTT	CASSQRPRTESTDTQYF
few	TRBJ1-4	TRBV15	-	TGTGCCACCAGCAGAGATCTGGTGGGCGGTGAAAAACTGTTTTTT	CATSRDLVGGEKLFF
-	TRBJ2-5	TRBV10-3	-	TGTGCCATCAGTGAGTTCCTGGAGACCCAGTACTTC	CAISEFLETQYF
medium-sized	TRBJ2-5	TRBV7-2	-	TGTGCCAGCAGCTTAGGGACCCGGGAGACCCAGTACTTC	CASSLGTRETQYF
-	TRBJ1-1	TRBV7-2	-	TGTGCCAGCAGCTTAGTAGCTGGGGCGAACACTGAAGCTTTCTTT	CASSLVAGANTEAFF
few	TRBJ2-7	TRBV7-2	-	TGTGCCAGCAGCTCCACCAGGGGTATGAGCTACGAGCAGTACTTC	CASSSTRGMSYEQYF
-	TRBJ1-1	TRBV12-3/TRBV12-4	-	TGTGCCAGCAGGTTTACAGGGAACACTGAAGCTTTCTTT	CASRFTGNTEAFF
-	TRBJ1-1	TRBV7-2	-	TGTGCCAGCAGCTTAGCGAGGCGGGTGAACACTGAAGCTTTCTTT	CASSLARRVNTEAFF
many	TRBJ1-4	TRBV12-3/TRBV12-4	TRBD1	TGTGCCACCCAGGGACAGGGTGAAAAACTGTTTTTT	CATQGQGEKLFF
once	TRBJ2-1	TRBV10-2	TRBD2	TGCGCCAGCAGGGGGGGGGTTGCTACCTACAATGAGCAGTTCTTC	CASRGGVATYNEQFF
-	TRBJ1-1	TRBV12-3/TRBV12-4	TRBD1	TGTGCCAGCAGTTTGTTCAGGGGGTCTAATTCTGAAGCTTTCTTT	CASSLFRGSNSEAFF
-	TRBJ2-7	TRBV11-3	-	TGTGCCAGCAGCGGGAGTCAAGAGCAGTACTTC	CASSGSQEQYF
few	TRBJ1-6	TRBV7-9	TRBD1	TGTGCCAGCAGCGGGGGGCCCGACAGGGACCTCCACTTT	CASSGGPDRDLHF
once	TRBJ1-1	TRBV2	-	TGTGCCAGCAGGGTCGACAGGTTGAACACTGAAGCTTTCTTT	CASRVDRLNTEAFF
-	TRBJ2-3	TRBV3-1	-	TGTGCCAGCAGCCAAAAGCCCCCCATGGGGTGGGGAGACACAGATACGCAGTATTTT	CASSQKPPMGWGDTDTQYF
-	TRBJ1-6	TRBV5-4	-	TGTGCCAGCAGCACCCCCGCGATCCCCCTCCACTTT	CASSTPAIPLHF
few	TRBJ2-1	TRBV12-3/TRBV12-4	TRBD1	TGTGCCAGCAGTTTACGTCAGGGGGCTGGTGAGCAGTTCTTC	CASSLRQGAGEQFF
-	TRBJ1-5	TRBV24-1	-	TGTGCCACCAGTGACCCCCTGGATGGACAGAGGGGGGATCAGCCCCAGCATTTT	CATSDPLDGQRGDQPQHF
-	TRBJ2-2	TRBV6-2/TRBV6-3	TRBD2	TGTGCCAGCCGAACACTAGCGGAGCCCACCGGGGAGCTGTTTTTT	CASRTLAEPTGELFF
few	TRBJ2-2	TRBV12-3/TRBV12-4	TRBD2	TGTGCCAGCAGTCCTAGCGGGAGTATCACCGGGGAGCTGTTTTTT	CASSPSGSITGELFF
-	TRBJ2-4	TRBV19	TRBD1	TGTGCCAGTAGTTCGCGCGGGACAGGCCCTACCCTAGCCAAAAACATTCAGTACTTC	CASSSRGTGPTLAKNIQYF
-	TRBJ2-6	TRBV6-1	TRBD2	TGTGCCAGCAGTGCCTGGGAGGGTTTTGCTGGGGCCAACGTCCTGACTTTC	CASSAWEGFAGANVLTF
-	TRBJ2-6	TRBV27	-	TGTGCCAGCAGTTTATCCGGGCCCGTAACGGGCTCTGGGGCCAACGTCCTGACTTTC	CASSLSGPVTGSGANVLTF
-	TRBJ2-7	TRBV7-2	TRBD2	TGTGCCAGCAGCTCTACTAGCGGGGGGGTCCGGCAGTACTTC	CASSSTSGGVRQYF
-	TRBJ1-5	TRBV19	TRBD1	TGTGCCAGTAGTAAGCAGGGGGATAGCAATCAGCCCCAGCATTTT	CASSKQGDSNQPQHF
-	TRBJ2-1	TRBV12-3/TRBV12-4	-	TGTGCCAGCAGTTTGTGGCAGAACTACAATGAGCAGTTCTTC	CASSLWQNYNEQFF
few	TRBJ1-4	TRBV12-3/TRBV12-4	-	TGTGCCAGCAGTGACTACGGGACTAATGAAAAACTGTTTTTT	CASSDYGTNEKLFF
-	TRBJ2-2	TRBV12-5	-	TGTGCTAGTGGTTGGGGGCAGAACACCGGGGAGCTGTTTTTT	CASGWGQNTGELFF
few	TRBJ2-2	TRBV7-9	-	TGTGCCAGCAGCTCGGACTCAGTCGGTATCGCCGGGGAGCTGTTTTTT	CASSSDSVGIAGELFF
many	TRBJ2-1	TRBV7-2	TRBD2	TGTGCCAGCAGCCCAAGGACTAGCGGCTCCTACAATGAGCAGTTCTTC	CASSPRTSGSYNEQFF
few	TRBJ1-6	TRBV7-2	-	TGTGCCAGCAGCTTGGGCAGGGACGGAAGTTCACCCCTCCACTTT	CASSLGRDGSSPLHF
-	TRBJ2-1	TRBV14	TRBD2	TGTGCCAGCAGCCATCTCCTGGGACTAGCGGGAGTCCATGAGCAGTTCTTC	CASSHLLGLAGVHEQFF
-	TRBJ2-2	TRBV7-2	-	TGTGCCAGCAGCCTACAACTCCGGACAGCTTATACCGGGGAGCTGTTTTTT	CASSLQLRTAYTGELFF
few	TRBJ1-2	TRBV29-1	-	TGCAGCGTTGAACAGAACTATGGCTACACCTTC	CSVEQNYGYTF
many	TRBJ2-1	TRBV7-6	-	TGTGCCAGCAGCGCCGGAGGCCGGGGGAGGCTTGAGCAGTTCTTC	CASSAGGRGRLEQFF
many	TRBJ2-3	TRBV28	TRBD2	TGTGCCAGCAGTTTACAAACGGCTAGCGGAAACACAGATACGCAGTATTTT	CASSLQTASGNTDTQYF